This T cell receptor (beta chain) was captured by sequencing in a study of spatial heterogeneity in lung cancer. Study-level information: Taken at a median of around 2 years after resection, follow-up PBMC samples underwent sequencing when available.

Every cDNA TCR molecule received its own unique molecular identifier. TCRdb used MiXCR to reprocess the 5' RACE reads, holding one entry per CDR3 protein. The sample consists of fewer than 20,000 distinct CDR3 sequences, 9.2% of them appearing once. Time point of the sample: blood at routine non-recurrence follow-up after resection. The study sequenced unsorted whole RNA from tumor, nontumor lung or frozen PBMC. V lost 0 bases and J 8 bases, leaving 16 bases between the germline ends. The CDR3 runs to 15 residues. Germline V gene sequence: CDR1 LGHNA, CDR2 YNFKEQ. This clonotype was picked up many times.

Here the sequenced sample was PBMCs, taken at follow-up. The source of this sequence is a male donor with early-stage non-small cell lung cancer. The V call is TRBV4-2, the J call TRBJ1-2; unclear D gene. CDR3 bases: TGTGCCAGCAGCCAAGATCCGGACTCAACCCGCGGCTACACCTTC. Its translation is CASSQDPDSTRGYTF.